This T cell receptor (beta chain) emerged from a study of response to subunit inactivated influenza vaccine (dated by TCRdb to between 2017 and 2018). Concerning the study at large: Deep quantitative profiling of the T cell receptor repertoire was used in the study to follow responses to a trivalent subunit inactivated influenza vaccine. Summary of the overall study and its limitations: The authors proposed that each seasonal influenza vaccination may bring in only a limited number of new T cells.

The CDR3, from cysteine to phenylalanine, totals 16 residues. Only CDR3 DNA remains: 48 bases, in frame from the first base. CDR1 and CDR2 are drawn from the germline V gene (reference sequence): DFQATT, SNEGSKA. The junction shows trimming of 3 bases on V and 6 bases on J, plus 18 bases between the germline ends. Library prep was done by RT-PCR. The data were produced on an Illumina HiSeq 2500. Starting from the raw public reads, TCRdb applied fastp trimming at Q25, assembled clones with MiXCR and retained in-frame beta chains. All rows with the same CDR3 protein become a single entry with the most common DNA and genes. The sample profile shows about 780,000 distinct CDR3 sequences; around a sixth of them were found once. Approximately 10% of the sample goes to the ten largest clones. In its sample, this clonotype was seen a few times. The specificity of this receptor is unknown. Base qualities are missing; no much larger clone stands one base away.

The source is a man between 50 and 59 years old who received an inactivated influenza vaccine. Donor details come from another sample of the same person, matched by shared clones. This receptor chain uses TRBV20-1 and TRBJ2-6; the D gene is possibly TRBD2, with 6 bases matching. Source: PBMCs from blood, taken roughly 5 days after vaccination. The CDR3 in this case is CSASGGSPNEANVLTF. The DNA sequence is TGCAGTGCTAGCGGGGGATCCCCTAACGAGGCCAACGTCCTGACTTTC.